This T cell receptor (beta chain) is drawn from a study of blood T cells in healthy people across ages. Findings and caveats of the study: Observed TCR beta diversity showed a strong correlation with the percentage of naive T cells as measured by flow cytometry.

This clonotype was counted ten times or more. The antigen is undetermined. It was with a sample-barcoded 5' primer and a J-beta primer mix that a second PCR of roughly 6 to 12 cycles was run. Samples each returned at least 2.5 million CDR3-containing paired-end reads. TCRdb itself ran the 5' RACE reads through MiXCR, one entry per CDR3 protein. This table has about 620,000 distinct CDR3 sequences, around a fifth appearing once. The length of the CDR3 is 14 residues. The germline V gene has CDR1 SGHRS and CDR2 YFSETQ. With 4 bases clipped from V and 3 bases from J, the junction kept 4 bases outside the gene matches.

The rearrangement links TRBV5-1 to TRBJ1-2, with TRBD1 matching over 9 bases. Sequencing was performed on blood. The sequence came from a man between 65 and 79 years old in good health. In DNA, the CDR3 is TGCGCCAGCAGCCCAACAGGGGGCGACTATGGCTACACCTTC. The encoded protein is CASSPTGGDYGYTF.